The subject of this entry is one TCR beta chain. The antigen is not known. CDR1 and CDR2 from the germline V gene are SGHKS and YYEKEE (reference sequence). The CDR3 runs to 12 residues. Trimming took 0 bases from V and 4 from J, leaving 4 bases between them. The data derive from a study of Ad26.COV2.S vaccination and SARS-CoV-2 variants. Across the whole study: COV1001, an Ad26.COV2.S trial, supplied this vaccine-arm donor. General study findings and limits: It was vaccine recipients, not placebo recipients, who had the higher spike-specific TCR breadth. Vaccine and placebo recipients had comparable breadth of non-spike TCRs.

TCRdb keeps only in-frame clones here, not all; method: immunoSEQ multiplex PCR. The sample contains about 400,000 clones, approximately 89% of which appear only once. Documented treatment: 19 received Ad26.COV2.S at low or high dose, single or two shots; about five received placebo; per-sample allocation not given. Each sample was drawn 63 days after the first injection (of vaccine or placebo). Vaccination used an Ad26 vector expressing Wuhan-strain SARS-CoV-2 spike. The source was peripheral blood, collected in a trial of Ad26.COV2.S vaccine versus placebo. The chain is built from TRBV5-5 and TRBJ1-1; D uncertain. This TCR derives from a person between 18 and 60 years old who received the Ad26.COV2.S COVID-19 vaccine or a placebo. The chain's CDR3 is CASSLEGTEAFF. The CDR3 nucleotides are TGTGCCAGCAGCTTGGAGGGCACTGAAGCTTTCTTT.